This T cell receptor (beta chain) is from a study of T cell responses to AZD1222 COVID-19 vaccine. Study-level background: Timing groups of about 4 and about 12 weeks for second doses were pooled. Findings and caveats of the study: Spike was spanned by vaccine-associated CD4 TCRs, which were dominant at 160-218 and 743-854. It was only after the peak T cell response that any repertoires were sampled.

A few counts support this clone. Its cognate antigen is unknown. Method: immunoSEQ multiplex PCR; TCRdb's copy keeps in-frame clones and lacks some. This repertoire shows around 58,000 clones, roughly 82% found once; its top ten account for 20%. The germline gives CDR1 MDHEN, CDR2 SYDVKM. V was shortened by 3 bases and J by 0 bases, with 11 bases between the two germline ends. CDR3 length: 15 amino acids. The sequences come from peripheral blood, collected on day 0 of AZD1222 vaccination. This chain uses TRBV28 with TRBJ2-5; D may be TRBD1 (5 bases). The sequence came from an adult in good health. The CDR3 DNA is TGTGCCAGCAGTTTGAGTGACAGCTACCAAGAGACCCAGTACTTC. Amino acids: CASSLSDSYQETQYF.